Reported below is one TCR beta chain. Its antigen is not known. Germline V gene sequence: CDR1 MNHEY, CDR2 SMNVEV (reference sequence). Germline trimming cut 6 bases from V and 5 bases from J; bases unmatched to any gene: 9. This CDR3 region has 14 residues. This sample was taken from a study of cytomegalovirus exposure and HLA in healthy donors. Study-level results: Trimming of TCR beta V- and J-genes showed a link, identified in a later analysis, to a missense DCLRE1C variant.

Primers included in the PCR were 60 Vbeta and 13 Jbeta primers. Using immunoSEQ multiplex PCR, the repertoire was profiled, and TCRdb retains in-frame clones only, with some absent. The profile shows under 250,000 clones, 76% of them singletons. The chain couples TRBV27 to TRBJ2-5, with 7 bases matching TRBD2. This receptor was identified in a man aged 18 to 29 in good health and CMV-seronegative. Sample: PBMCs. Written as DNA, the CDR3 is TGTGCCAGCAGAAAGCGGGAAGGCTGGGAGACCCAGTACTTC. It encodes CASRKREGWETQYF.